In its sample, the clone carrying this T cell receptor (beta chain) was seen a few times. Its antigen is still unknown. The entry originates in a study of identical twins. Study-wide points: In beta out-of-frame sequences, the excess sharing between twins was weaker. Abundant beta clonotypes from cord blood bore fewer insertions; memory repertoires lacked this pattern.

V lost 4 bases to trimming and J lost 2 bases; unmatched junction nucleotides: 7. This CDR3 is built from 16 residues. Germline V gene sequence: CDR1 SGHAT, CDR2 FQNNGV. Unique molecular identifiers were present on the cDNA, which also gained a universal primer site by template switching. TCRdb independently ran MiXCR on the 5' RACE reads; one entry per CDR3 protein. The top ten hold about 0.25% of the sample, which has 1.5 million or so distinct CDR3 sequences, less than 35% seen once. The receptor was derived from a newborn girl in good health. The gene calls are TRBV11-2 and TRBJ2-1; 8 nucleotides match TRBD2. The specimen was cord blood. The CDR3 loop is CASSSVAGGPYNEQFF. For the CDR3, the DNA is TGTGCCAGCAGCTCCGTCGCGGGAGGCCCCTACAATGAGCAGTTCTTC.